This TCR beta chain appears in the sequencing data of a study of T cells after yellow fever vaccination (dated by TCRdb to about 2019). As for the study more broadly: Libraries from fractions with low cell numbers were prepared with the SMART-Seq v4 Ultra Low Input RNA kit. To follow T-cell clones before and after primary and booster YFV17D yellow fever vaccination, bulk TCR alpha and beta repertoires were sequenced over time. Two healthy male donors made up the cohort, one aged 18 to 29 years and the other aged 30 to 40 years. Blood was drawn at multiple timepoints before and after primary and secondary immunization, with bulk PBMC replicates and cell subsets isolated. Broad study findings and their caveats: A small fraction of clonotypes appeared in both the CD4 and CD8 compartments, likely as a result of convergent recombination. After the booster, most clones that had expanded after primary vaccination were detected again (around 97% of CD4 and 70% to 90% of CD8), suggesting broad maintenance of memory. The study included only a couple of donors, which limits how far the findings can be generalized. The secondary T-cell response was found to be weaker but faster than the primary response, with a peak reached on day 5 rather than on day 15. FACS-sorted repertoires could contain abundant contaminating clonotypes from the bulk population, so computational filtering was required.

TCR cDNA was synthesized by 5'RACE template switching, through which a universal primer site and unique molecular identifiers were introduced. cDNA synthesis was primed from both the TCR alpha and TCR beta constant segments. Library amplification used two PCR steps, and the second PCR step added sample barcodes and sequencing adapters. Sequencing of the libraries was done on either Illumina HiSeq 2500 (2x100 bp) or NovaSeq (2x150 bp). In the original analysis: MIGEC handled demultiplexing of reads and collapsing into UMI consensus sequences, while MiXCR performed V(D)J alignment. Using edgeR on replicate PBMC samples, clonotypes were called vaccine-responding if FDR was below 0.01 and the log2 fold change was above 5 up to day 15. CD4 or CD8 identity was assigned to each bulk clonotype according to whether the clonotype was present at higher abundance in the sequenced CD4 repertoire or the sequenced CD8 repertoire. TCRdb reprocessing: public reads trimmed at Q25 with fastp, clones called with MiXCR, in-frame beta chains kept. Each entry is one CDR3 protein sequence, shown with its most common DNA and genes. The authors' filters were not applied to this entry. Here the sample has under 550,000 distinct CDR3 sequences; 21% occur a single time. The ten largest clones take up about a sixth of the sample.

Explained via the paper, the treatment or condition label denotes: live attenuated yellow fever vaccine strain. At each blood-draw timepoint, two biological replicates of bulk PBMCs were collected. A standard Ficoll-Paque protocol was used to isolate PBMCs from peripheral blood. RNA was extracted with TriZol from bulk PBMCs, CD4 and CD8 fractions, and dextramer-positive and dextramer-negative fractions. This clonotype has a handful of counts. Its target antigen remains unknown. Qualities for individual bases were not recorded, and no much larger clone is one base off. Measured from the cysteine to the phenylalanine, the CDR3 is 16 residues long. The DNA shown is the 48-base CDR3, in frame from base 1. The germline V gene yields KGHDR for CDR1 and SFDVKD for CDR2. Cut back by 1 base and 1 base, the V and J ends lie 9 bases apart.

The sequencing used PBMCs, collected less than 25 days after the first yellow fever vaccination. The chain uses TRBV24-1 and TRBJ2-2; the D gene cannot be resolved reliably. This receptor was taken from a man between 18 and 35 years old who received the YFV17D yellow fever vaccine. The DNA is TGTGCCACCAGTGATTTATGGACGGTGAACACCGGGGAGCTGTTTTTT. The resulting protein is CATSDLWTVNTGELFF.